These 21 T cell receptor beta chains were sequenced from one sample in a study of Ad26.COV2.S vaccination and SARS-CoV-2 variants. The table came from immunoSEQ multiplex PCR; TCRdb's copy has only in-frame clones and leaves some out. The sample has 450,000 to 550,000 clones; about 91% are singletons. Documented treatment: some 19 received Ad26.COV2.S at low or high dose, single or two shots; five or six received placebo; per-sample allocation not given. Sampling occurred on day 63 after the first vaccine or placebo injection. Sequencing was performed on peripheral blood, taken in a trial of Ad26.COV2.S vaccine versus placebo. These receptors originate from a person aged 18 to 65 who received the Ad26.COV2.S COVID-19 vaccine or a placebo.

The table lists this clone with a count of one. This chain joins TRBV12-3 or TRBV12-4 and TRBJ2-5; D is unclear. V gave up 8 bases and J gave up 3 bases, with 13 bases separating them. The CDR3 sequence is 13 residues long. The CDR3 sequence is CASGSRWEETQYF. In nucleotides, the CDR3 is TGTGCCAGCGGGTCAAGGTGGGAAGAGACCCAGTACTTC.

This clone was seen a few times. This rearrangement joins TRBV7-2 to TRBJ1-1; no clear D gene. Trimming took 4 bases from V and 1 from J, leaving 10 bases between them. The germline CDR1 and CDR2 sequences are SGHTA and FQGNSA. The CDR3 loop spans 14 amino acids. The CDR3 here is CASSSLPENTEAFF. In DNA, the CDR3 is TGTGCCAGCAGCTCTCTTCCCGAGAACACTGAAGCTTTCTTT.

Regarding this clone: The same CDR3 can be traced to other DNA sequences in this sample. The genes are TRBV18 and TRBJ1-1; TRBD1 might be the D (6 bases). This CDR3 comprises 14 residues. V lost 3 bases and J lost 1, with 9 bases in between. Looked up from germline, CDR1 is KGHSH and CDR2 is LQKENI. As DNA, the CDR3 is TGTGCCAGCTCACCTCCAGGGGAGAACACTGAAGCTTTCTTT. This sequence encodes CASSPPGENTEAFF.

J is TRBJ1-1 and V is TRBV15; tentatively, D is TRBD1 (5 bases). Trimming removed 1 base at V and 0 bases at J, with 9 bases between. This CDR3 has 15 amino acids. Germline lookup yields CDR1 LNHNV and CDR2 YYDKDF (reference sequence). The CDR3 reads CATSRVRALNTEAFF. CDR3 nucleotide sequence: TGTGCCACCAGCAGAGTCAGGGCCCTGAACACTGAAGCTTTCTTT. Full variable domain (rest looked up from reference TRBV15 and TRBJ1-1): DAMVIQNPRYQVTQFGKPVTLSCSQTLNHNVMYWYQQKSSQAPKLLFHYYDKDFNNEADTPDNFQSRRPNTSFCFLDIRSPGLGDTAMYLCATSRVRALNTEAFFGQGTRLTVV.

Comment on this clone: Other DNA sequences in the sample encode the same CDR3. The CDR3 DNA sequence: TGTGCCACCAGCAGAGATCTTGGGGATACGCAGTATTTT. Its translation is CATSRDLGDTQYF. The V and J genes are TRBV15 and TRBJ2-3; D unclear. Trimming pared 0 bases from V and 6 bases from J, leaving 7 bases between. The germline gives CDR1 LNHNV, CDR2 YYDKDF (reference sequence). The CDR3 contains 13 residues.

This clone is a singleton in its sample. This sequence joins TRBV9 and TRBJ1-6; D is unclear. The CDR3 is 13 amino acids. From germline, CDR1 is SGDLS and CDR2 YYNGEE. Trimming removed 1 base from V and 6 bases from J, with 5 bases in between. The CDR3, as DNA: TGTGCCAGCAGCGTATACCTTAATTCACCCCTCCACTTT. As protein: CASSVYLNSPLHF.

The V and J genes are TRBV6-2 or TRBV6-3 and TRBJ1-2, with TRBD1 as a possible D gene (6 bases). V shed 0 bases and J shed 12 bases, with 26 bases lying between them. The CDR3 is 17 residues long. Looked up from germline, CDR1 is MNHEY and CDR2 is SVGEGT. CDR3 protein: CASSYSIQYGGRRFHTF. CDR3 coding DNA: TGTGCCAGCAGTTACTCGATCCAGTACGGGGGGCGACGTTTTCACACCTTC.

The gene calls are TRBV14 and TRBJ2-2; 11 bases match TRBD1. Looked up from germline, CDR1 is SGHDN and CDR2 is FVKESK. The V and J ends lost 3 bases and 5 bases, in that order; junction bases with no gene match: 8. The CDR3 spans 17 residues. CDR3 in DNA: TGTGCCAGCAGCCAGTCGGACAGGGGGCGCCGGACCGGGGAGCTGTTTTTT. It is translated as CASSQSDRGRRTGELFF.

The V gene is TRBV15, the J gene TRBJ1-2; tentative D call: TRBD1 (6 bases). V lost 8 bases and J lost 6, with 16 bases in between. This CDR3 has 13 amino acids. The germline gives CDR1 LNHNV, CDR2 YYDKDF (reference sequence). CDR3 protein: CATQRQTGDGYTF. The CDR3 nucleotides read TGTGCCACCCAACGACAGACAGGAGATGGCTACACCTTC.

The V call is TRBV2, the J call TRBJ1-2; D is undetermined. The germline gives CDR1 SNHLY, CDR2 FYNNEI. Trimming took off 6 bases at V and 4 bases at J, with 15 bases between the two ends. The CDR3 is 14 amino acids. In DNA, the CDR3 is TGTGCCAGCAGGGCGGTCGCCAAAACCTATGGCTACACCTTC. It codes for CASRAVAKTYGYTF.

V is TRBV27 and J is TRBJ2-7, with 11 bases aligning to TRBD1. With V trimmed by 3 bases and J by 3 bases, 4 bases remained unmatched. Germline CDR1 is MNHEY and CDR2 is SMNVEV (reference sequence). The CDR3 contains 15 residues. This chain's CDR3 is CASSFSGTGGYEQYF. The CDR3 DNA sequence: TGTGCCAGCAGTTTTTCCGGGACAGGGGGCTACGAGCAGTACTTC.

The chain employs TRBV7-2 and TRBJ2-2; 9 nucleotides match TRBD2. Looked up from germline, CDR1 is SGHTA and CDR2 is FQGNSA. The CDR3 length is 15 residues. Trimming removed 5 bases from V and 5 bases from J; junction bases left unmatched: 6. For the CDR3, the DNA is TGTGCCAGCAGCGGACTAGCGCCTAATACCGGGGAGCTGTTTTTT. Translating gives CASSGLAPNTGELFF.

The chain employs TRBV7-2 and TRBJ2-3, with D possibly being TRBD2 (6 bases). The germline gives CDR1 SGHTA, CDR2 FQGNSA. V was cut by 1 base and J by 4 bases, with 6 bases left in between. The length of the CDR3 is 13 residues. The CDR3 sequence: CASSLGGADTQYF. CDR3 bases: TGTGCCAGCAGCTTAGGGGGGGCAGATACGCAGTATTTT.

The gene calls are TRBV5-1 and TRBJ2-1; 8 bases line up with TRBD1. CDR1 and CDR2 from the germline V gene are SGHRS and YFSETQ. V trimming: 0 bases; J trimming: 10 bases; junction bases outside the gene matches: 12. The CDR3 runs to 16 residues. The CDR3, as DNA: TGCGCCAGCAGCTTGGAGGGACAGGTGGGCGGCCGGGAGCAGTTCTTC. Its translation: CASSLEGQVGGREQFF. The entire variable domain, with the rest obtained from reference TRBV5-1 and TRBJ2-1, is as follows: KAGVTQTPRYLIKTRGQQVTLSCSPISGHRSVSWYQQTPGQGLQFLFEYFSETQRNKGNFPGRFSGRQFSNSRSEMNVSTLELGDSALYLCASSLEGQVGGREQFFGPGTRLTVL.

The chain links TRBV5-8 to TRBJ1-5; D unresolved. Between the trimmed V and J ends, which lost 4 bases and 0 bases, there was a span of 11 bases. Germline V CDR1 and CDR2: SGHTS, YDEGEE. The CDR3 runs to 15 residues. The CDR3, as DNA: TGTGCCAGCAGCCCGGGGAGTAATAGCAATCAGCCCCAGCATTTT. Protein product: CASSPGSNSNQPQHF.

The CDR3 here is CASSLGLAVNTGELFF. DNA of the CDR3: TGTGCCAGCAGCTTAGGACTAGCGGTGAACACCGGGGAGCTGTTTTTT. The chain uses TRBV7-6 and TRBJ2-2; TRBD2 matches 9 bases. Germline values: CDR1 SGHVS, CDR2 FNYEAQ. Unmatched junction bases numbered 1, after V lost 1 base and J lost 1 base. This CDR3 spans 16 amino acids.

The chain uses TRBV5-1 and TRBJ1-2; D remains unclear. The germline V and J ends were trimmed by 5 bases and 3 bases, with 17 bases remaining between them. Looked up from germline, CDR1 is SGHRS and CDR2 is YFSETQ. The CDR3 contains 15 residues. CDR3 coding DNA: TGCGCCAGCAGTTCGGTTGGAGGGTACTACTATGGCTACACCTTC. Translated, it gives CASSSVGGYYYGYTF. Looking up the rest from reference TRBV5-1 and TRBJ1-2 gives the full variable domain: KAGVTQTPRYLIKTRGQQVTLSCSPISGHRSVSWYQQTPGQGLQFLFEYFSETQRNKGNFPGRFSGRQFSNSRSEMNVSTLELGDSALYLCASSSVGGYYYGYTFGSGTRLTVV.

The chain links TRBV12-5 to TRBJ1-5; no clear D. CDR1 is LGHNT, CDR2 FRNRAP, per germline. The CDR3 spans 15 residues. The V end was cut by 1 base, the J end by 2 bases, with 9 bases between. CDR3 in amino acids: CASGLERAGNQPQHF. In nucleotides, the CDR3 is TGTGCTAGTGGTTTGGAGCGAGCGGGCAATCAGCCCCAGCATTTT.

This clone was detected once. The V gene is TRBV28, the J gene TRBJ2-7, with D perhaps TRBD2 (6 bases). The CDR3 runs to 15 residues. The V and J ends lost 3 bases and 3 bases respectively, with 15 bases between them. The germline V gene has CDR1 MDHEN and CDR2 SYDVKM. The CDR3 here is CASSFNAEGYYEQYF. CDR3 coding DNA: TGTGCCAGCAGTTTTAACGCGGAGGGGTACTACGAGCAGTACTTC. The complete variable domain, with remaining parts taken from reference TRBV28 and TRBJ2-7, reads DVKVTQSSRYLVKRTGEKVFLECVQDMDHENMFWYRQDPGLGLRLIYFSYDVKMKEKGDIPEGYSVSREKKERFSLILESASTNQTSMYLCASSFNAEGYYEQYFGPGTRLTVT.

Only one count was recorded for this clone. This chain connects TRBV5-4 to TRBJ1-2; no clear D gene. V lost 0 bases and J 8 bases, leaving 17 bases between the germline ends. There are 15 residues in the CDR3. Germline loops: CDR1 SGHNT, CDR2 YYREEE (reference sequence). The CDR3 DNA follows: TGTGCCAGCAGCTTGGCCCTACATCTAGCCGGGGGCTACACCTTC. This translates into CASSLALHLAGGYTF.

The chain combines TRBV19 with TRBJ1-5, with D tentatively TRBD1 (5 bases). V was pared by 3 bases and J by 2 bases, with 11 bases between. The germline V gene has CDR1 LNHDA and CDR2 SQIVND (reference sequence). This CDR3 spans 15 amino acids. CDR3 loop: CASSMGGAGNQPQHF. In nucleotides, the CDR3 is TGTGCCAGTAGTATGGGCGGGGCCGGCAATCAGCCCCAGCATTTT.